This TCR beta chain comes out of a study of T cell repertoires in cytomegalovirus infection. One entry per CDR3 protein, called by TCRdb with MiXCR from the reads. The data hold tens of thousands of distinct CDR3 sequences, with more than 20% observed a single time. This CDR3 has 19 residues. With 0 bases clipped from V and 7 bases from J, the junction kept 23 bases outside the gene matches. Looked up from germline, CDR1 is DFQATT and CDR2 is SNEGSKA (reference sequence). For this clonotype: What it binds is not known.

Sequences were derived from CD8+ T cells from cultured PBMCs, sampled from culture after CMV antigen stimulation. The sequence derives from a human donor in good health (CMV status not recorded). Some clones in this sample may be carry-over from other donors' samples. The chain has TRBV20-1 and TRBJ1-2; 7 bases map to TRBD1. CDR3 sequence reads: CSARELQGKGQRTSRGYTF. In nucleotides, the CDR3 is TGCAGTGCTAGAGAACTCCAAGGGAAGGGACAGAGGACCTCACGTGGCTACACCTTC.